Each of the 9 T cell receptor beta chains below was sequenced from the same sample in a study of cytomegalovirus exposure and HLA in healthy donors. PCR primers comprised 60 Vbeta and 13 Jbeta primers. The table came from immunoSEQ multiplex PCR; TCRdb's copy has only in-frame clones and leaves some out. Of 130,000 or so clones listed, roughly 80% were seen once; the top ten hold under 2%. Sequenced input: PBMCs. These receptors originate from a female donor in good health and CMV-seronegative.

A few counts support this clone. The chain uses TRBV7-9 and TRBJ1-1, with 7 bases lining up with TRBD1. Germline CDR1 is SEHNR and CDR2 is FQNEAQ (reference sequence). The length of the CDR3 is 13 residues. V trimming: 8 bases; J trimming: 7 bases; junction bases outside the gene matches: 10. This CDR3 reads CASGRQGPNEAFF. The CDR3 bases are TGTGCCAGCGGTAGACAGGGACCGAATGAAGCTTTCTTT.

Notes on this clone: The CDR3 does not end in the conserved phenylalanine or tryptophan, so this is likely a read error. The rearrangement joins TRBV6-4 to TRBJ1-2; no firm D call. Deletions cut 0 bases from V and 0 bases from J, with 14 bases between. The V gene's germline CDR1 is MRHNA and CDR2 SNTAGT. The CDR3 consists of 17 residues. In nucleotides, the CDR3 is TGTGCCAGCAGTGACTCTGGCGGGAGCCTATCTAACTATGGCTACACCCTC. It translates to CASSDSGGSLSNYGYTL.

The rearrangement joins TRBV5-8 to TRBJ1-2; 7 nucleotides agree with TRBD1. The trim removed 6 bases at V and 8 bases at J, leaving 10 bases unmatched. The CDR3 covers 13 residues. Germline assignment: CDR1 SGHTS and CDR2 YDEGEE. The CDR3 loop reads CASIYRGISGYTF. Here the CDR3 DNA reads TGTGCCAGCATCTACAGGGGAATAAGCGGCTACACCTTC.

The J gene is TRBJ2-1, the V gene TRBV11-2; 8 bases are a match to TRBD2. CDR1 and CDR2 from the germline V gene are SGHAT and FQNNGV. The CDR3 covers 15 residues. V dropped 5 bases and J dropped 7; count of bases not matched to a gene: 10. The CDR3 DNA follows: TGTGCCAGCAGCGCCGGGACTAGTAAAGCAAATGAGCAGTTCTTC. Amino acid sequence: CASSAGTSKANEQFF.

This clone turned up a few times. The CDR3 sequence is CAIRATGTSSYEQYF. The CDR3 coding sequence is TGTGCCATCAGAGCGACCGGGACTAGCTCCTACGAGCAGTACTTC. V usage is TRBV10-3 and J usage is TRBJ2-7; 8 bases agree with TRBD2. The CDR3 runs to 15 residues. In germline, CDR1 is ENHRY, CDR2 SYGVKD. V lost 6 bases to trimming and J lost 0 bases; unmatched junction nucleotides: 7.

This clone has a count of ten or more. The J gene is TRBJ2-1, the V gene TRBV6-4; no clear D gene. The CDR3 loop spans 11 amino acids. V lost 6 bases and J lost 6, with 6 bases in between. Germline CDR1 reads MRHNA; CDR2 reads SNTAGT. CDR3 protein: CASSSRNEQFF. Here the CDR3 DNA reads TGTGCCAGCAGCAGTCGCAATGAGCAGTTCTTC.

The gene calls are TRBV5-1 and TRBJ1-2, with TRBD1 matching 11 bases. The CDR3 sequence is 14 residues long. V lost 5 bases and J lost 4; bases outside the gene matches: 4. CDR1 is SGHRS and CDR2 is YFSETQ in the germline V gene. The CDR3 loop reads CASSRDRGFYGYTF. CDR3 in DNA: TGCGCCAGCAGTAGGGACAGGGGGTTCTATGGCTACACCTTC.

In its sample, this clone was seen once. J is TRBJ2-7 and V is TRBV5-1, with D possibly TRBD1 on 5 matching bases. The J call is in doubt because the DNA end fits TRBJ2-5 better. The germline V gene has CDR1 SGHRS and CDR2 YFSETQ. The length of the CDR3 is 14 residues. CDR3 loop: CASSVQVGQETQYF. CDR3 in DNA: TGCGCCAGCAGCGTACAGGTTGGTCAAGAGACCCAGTACTTC.

The rearrangement links TRBV11-3 to TRBJ1-3; 7 bases map to TRBD1. With V trimmed by 5 bases and J by 0 bases, 7 bases remained unmatched. CDR1 is SGHNT, CDR2 YENEEA, per germline. The CDR3 covers 16 residues. This chain's CDR3 is CASSTRDRDSGNTIYF. CDR3 nucleotide sequence: TGTGCCAGCAGCACCCGGGACAGAGACTCTGGAAACACCATATATTTT.